The source of this T cell receptor beta chain is a study of T cell responses to AZD1222 COVID-19 vaccine. This CDR3 comprises 14 residues. The V end was cut by 4 bases, the J end by 5 bases, with 14 bases between. CDR1 is LGHDT and CDR2 is YNNKEL in the germline V gene (reference sequence). The assay was immunoSEQ multiplex PCR, and TCRdb's table has in-frame clones only and misses some. This sample carries about 200,000 clones, more than 85% of them seen once, and the ten largest clones take roughly 1%. Study findings and constraints: There were mostly white British donors and more females than males, and clonal diversity was possibly underestimated. With dominance at 160-218 and 743-854, vaccine-associated CD4 TCRs spanned spike. Spike-specific TCR repertoires showed rising breadth and depth after two AZD1222 doses. Reportedly, close to half of spike-specific TCRs are directed against unmutated variant regions.

Note on this clone: Its antigen is undetermined.

The chain couples TRBV3-1 (or the pseudogene TRBV3-2) to TRBJ2-5; D possibly corresponds to TRBD2 (7 bases). The starting material was peripheral blood, obtained on day 0 of MenACWY control vaccination. The receptor's source is an adult in good health. This CDR3 is CASSPWGGAETQYF. DNA of the CDR3: TGTGCCAGCAGCCCTTGGGGGGGGGCGGAGACCCAGTACTTC.